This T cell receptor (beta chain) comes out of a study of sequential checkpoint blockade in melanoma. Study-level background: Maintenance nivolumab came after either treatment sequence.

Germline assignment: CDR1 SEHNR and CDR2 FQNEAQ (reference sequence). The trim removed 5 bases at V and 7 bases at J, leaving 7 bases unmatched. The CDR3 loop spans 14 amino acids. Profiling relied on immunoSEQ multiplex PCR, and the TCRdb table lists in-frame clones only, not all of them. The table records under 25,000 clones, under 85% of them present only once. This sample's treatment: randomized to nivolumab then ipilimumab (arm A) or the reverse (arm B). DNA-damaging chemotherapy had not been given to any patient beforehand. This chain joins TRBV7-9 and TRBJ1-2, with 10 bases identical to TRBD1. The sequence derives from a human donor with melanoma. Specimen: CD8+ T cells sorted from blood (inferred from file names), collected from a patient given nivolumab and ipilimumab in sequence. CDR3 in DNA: TGTGCCAGCAGCCCAGGGACAGGGGTCGGTGGCTACACCTTC. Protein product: CASSPGTGVGGYTF.